This TCR beta chain was profiled in a study of cytomegalovirus exposure and HLA in healthy donors. In the study overall: Around 180 million T cells yielded approximately 100 million unique TCR beta sequences, as an earlier analysis found.

Regarding the study as a whole: In a later analysis, CMV-associated beta chains were mostly HLA-associated, it appeared.

Comment on this clone: The antigen is unknown.

Germline lookup yields CDR1 SNHLY and CDR2 FYNNEI. The CDR3 totals 14 residues. The germline V and J ends were trimmed by 6 bases and 7 bases, with 16 bases remaining between them. PCR amplification relied on 60 Vbeta primers (plus 13 Jbeta primers). TCRdb keeps only in-frame clones here, not all; method: immunoSEQ multiplex PCR. The table lists around 180,000 clones, roughly 86% of them singletons. The chain joins TRBV2 to TRBJ1-5, with D perhaps matching TRBD1 (5 bases). This receptor was taken from a woman aged 18-35 years in good health and CMV-seronegative. The sample consisted of PBMCs. DNA for the CDR3: TGTGCCAGCAGCCCTAGCAGGGAGGGGCAGCCCCAGCATTTT. Protein: CASSPSREGQPQHF.